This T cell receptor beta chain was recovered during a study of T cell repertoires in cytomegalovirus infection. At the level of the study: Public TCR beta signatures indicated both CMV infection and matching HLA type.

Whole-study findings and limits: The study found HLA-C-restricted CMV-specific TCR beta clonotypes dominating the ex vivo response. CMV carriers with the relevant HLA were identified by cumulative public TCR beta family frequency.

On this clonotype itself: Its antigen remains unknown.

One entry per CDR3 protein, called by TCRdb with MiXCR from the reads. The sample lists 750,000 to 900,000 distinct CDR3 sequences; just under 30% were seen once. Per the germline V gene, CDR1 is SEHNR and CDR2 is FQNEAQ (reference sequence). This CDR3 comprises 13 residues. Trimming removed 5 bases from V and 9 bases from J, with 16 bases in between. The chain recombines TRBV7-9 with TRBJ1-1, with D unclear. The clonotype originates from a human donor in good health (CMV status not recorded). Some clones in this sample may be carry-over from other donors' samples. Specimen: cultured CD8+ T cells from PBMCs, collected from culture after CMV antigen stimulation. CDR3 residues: CASSPPGETKAFF. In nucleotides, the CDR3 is TGTGCCAGCAGCCCGCCCGGGGAGACTAAAGCTTTCTTT.